The subject of this entry is one T cell receptor beta chain. Antigen unknown. TCR beta VDJ and CDR3 profiles were obtained from a genomic DNA template. A single record per CDR3 protein comes from TCRdb applying MiXCR to the reads. Among some 190,000 distinct CDR3 sequences listed, approximately 49% were seen once. Germline trimming cut 5 bases from V and 2 bases from J; bases unmatched to any gene: 3. The CDR3 has 15 amino acids. Germline CDR1 and CDR2: KGHDR and SFDVKD. These data come from a study of CD8+CD57+ T cells in acquired aplastic anemia. Overall study context: When averaged, DNA from sorted CD4+ and CD8+ cells came to about 3 ug. Average CD4+ read depth in healthy donors was some 11 million reads. General study findings and limits: Overlapping CD8+ CDR3 repertoires of patients and controls contained twenty-nine shared sequences.

Sequenced: sorted CD4+, CD8+, or CD8+CD57+ T cells (not recorded which) from PBMCs. The clonotype originates from a human donor in good health. This chain joins TRBV24-1 and TRBJ2-7, with 12 bases fitting TRBD2. The CDR3 DNA reads as TGTGCCACCAGTGCGGGACTAGCGGGTACCTACGAGCAGTACTTC. It is translated as CATSAGLAGTYEQYF.